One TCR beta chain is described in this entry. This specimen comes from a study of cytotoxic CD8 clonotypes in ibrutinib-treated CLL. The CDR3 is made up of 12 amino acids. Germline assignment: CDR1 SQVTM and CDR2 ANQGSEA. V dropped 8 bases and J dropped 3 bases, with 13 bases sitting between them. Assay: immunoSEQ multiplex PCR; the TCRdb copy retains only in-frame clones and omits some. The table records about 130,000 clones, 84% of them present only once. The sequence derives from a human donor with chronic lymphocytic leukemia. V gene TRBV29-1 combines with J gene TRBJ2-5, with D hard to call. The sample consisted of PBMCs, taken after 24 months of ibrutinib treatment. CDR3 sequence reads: CSSARVEETQYF. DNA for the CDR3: TGCAGCTCAGCCCGGGTGGAAGAGACCCAGTACTTC.